This T cell receptor beta chain was retrieved from a study of OX40 agonist ivuxolimab in advanced cancers. Study-wide findings and caveats: CD8+ T cells (on average) carried more expanded clones than CD4+ T cells. With doses of 0.1 to 3.0 mg/kg, CD4+ and CD8+ blood T cells had undergone clonal expansion by week 6.

Trimming removed 3 bases from V and 4 bases from J, with 6 bases in between. The CDR3 extends over 12 amino acids. Germline V lookup: CDR1 MDHEN, CDR2 SYDVKM. The method was immunoSEQ multiplex PCR; TCRdb's version includes in-frame clones alone and lacks a portion of them. There are tens of thousands of clones in the sample; around 90% occur only once, and 0.45% to 0.55% lies in the top ten. With respect to this clone: Antigen specificity is unknown.

The clonotype originates from an adult with an advanced solid tumor such as melanoma, head and neck, liver or kidney cancer. The material was CD4+ or CD8+ T cells sorted from blood, obtained in a trial of the OX40 agonist ivuxolimab. V usage is TRBV28 and J usage is TRBJ1-2; D perhaps matches TRBD1 (5 bases). CDR3 in amino acids: CASSLGGYGYTF. CDR3 bases: TGTGCCAGCAGTTTGGGGGGCTATGGCTACACCTTC.